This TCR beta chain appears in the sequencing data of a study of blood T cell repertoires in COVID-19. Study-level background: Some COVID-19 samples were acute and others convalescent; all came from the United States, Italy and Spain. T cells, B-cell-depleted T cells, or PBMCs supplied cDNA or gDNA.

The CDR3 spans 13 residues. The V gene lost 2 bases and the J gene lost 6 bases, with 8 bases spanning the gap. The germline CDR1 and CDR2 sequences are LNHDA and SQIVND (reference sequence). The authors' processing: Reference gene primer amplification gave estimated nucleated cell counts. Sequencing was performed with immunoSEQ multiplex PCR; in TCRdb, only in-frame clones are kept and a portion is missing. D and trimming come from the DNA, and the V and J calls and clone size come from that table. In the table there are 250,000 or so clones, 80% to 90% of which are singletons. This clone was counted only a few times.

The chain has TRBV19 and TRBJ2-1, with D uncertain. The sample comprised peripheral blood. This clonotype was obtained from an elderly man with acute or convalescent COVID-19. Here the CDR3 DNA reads TGTGCCAGTAGTATACAGGAATTCAATGAGCAGTTCTTC. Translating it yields CASSIQEFNEQFF.